A single sample is the source of the 21 T cell receptor beta chains below, sequenced in a study of CD8+ T cells in alopecia areata. cDNA serving as the sequencing template came from extracted, reverse transcribed RNA. Using immunoSEQ multiplex PCR, the repertoire was profiled, and TCRdb retains in-frame clones only, with some absent. Here the sample spans approximately 98,000 clones, approximately 63% being singletons. The specimen was CD8+ T cells sorted from blood. These receptors all come from a human donor in good health.

The rearrangement links TRBV7-8 to TRBJ2-2, with a possible D match to TRBD1 (8 bases). This CDR3 spans 16 amino acids. V shed 5 bases and J shed 4 bases, with 17 bases lying between them. The V gene's germline CDR1 is SGHVS and CDR2 FQNEAQ. The CDR3 is CASSPPGGGGTGELFF. DNA of the CDR3: TGTGCCAGCAGCCCTCCAGGGGGCGGGGGCACCGGGGAGCTGTTTTTT. Supplemented by reference TRBV7-8 and TRBJ2-2, the full variable domain reads GAGVSQSPRYKVAKRGQDVALRCDPISGHVSLFWYQQALGQGPEFLTYFQNEAQLDKSGLPSDRFFAERPEGSVSTLKIQRTQQEDSAVYLCASSPPGGGGTGELFFGEGSRLTVL.

This clone occurred once. V usage is TRBV27 and J usage is TRBJ2-2; no definite D call. The CDR3 consists of 11 residues. The ends were cut back, 0 bases at V and 7 bases at J, with 0 bases in the middle. The germline V gene has CDR1 MNHEY and CDR2 SMNVEV (reference sequence). CDR3 nucleotide sequence: TGTGCCAGCAGTTTATCCGGGGAGCTGTTTTTT. Its translation is CASSLSGELFF.

V gene TRBV29-1 combines with J gene TRBJ1-1; no reliable D call. V lost 3 bases and J lost 4, with 15 bases in between. CDR3 length equals 14 residues. Looked up from germline, CDR1 is SQVTM and CDR2 is ANQGSEA. CDR3 sequence (DNA): TGCAGCGTTGAGGGTGGTGAGGTGGGCACTGAAGCTTTCTTT. It translates to CSVEGGEVGTEAFF.

The chain combines TRBV4-3 with TRBJ1-6, with D unclear. V lost 3 bases, J lost 8 bases, and 14 bases lay in between. This CDR3 is 15 amino acids long. From germline, CDR1 is LGHNA and CDR2 YSLEER. Here the CDR3 reads CASSQWTDPYSPLHF. Here the CDR3 DNA reads TGCGCCAGCAGCCAGTGGACGGACCCTTATTCACCCCTCCACTTT.

The rearrangement uses TRBV7-2 and TRBJ2-3; TRBD1 matches at 8 bases. There are 17 residues in the CDR3. J gave up 3 bases and V 2 bases, and 10 bases lay outside the gene matches. CDR1 SGHTA and CDR2 FQGNSA come from the germline V gene. The CDR3 DNA sequence: TGTGCCAGCAGCTTACAGCCGGTGACAGGGGCGACAGATACGCAGTATTTT. Translation gives CASSLQPVTGATDTQYF. Looking up the rest from reference TRBV7-2 and TRBJ2-3 gives the full variable domain: GAGVSQSPSNKVTEKGKDVELRCDPISGHTALYWYRQSLGQGLEFLIYFQGNSAPDKSGLPSDRFSAERTGGSVSTLTIQRTQQEDSAVYLCASSLQPVTGATDTQYFGPGTRLTVL.

The CDR3 protein is CASSFGSSYNEQFF. The DNA for the CDR3 is TGTGCCAGCAGCTTCGGCAGCTCCTACAATGAGCAGTTCTTC. The chain carries TRBV5-6 and TRBJ2-1; the D is unclear. This CDR3 spans 14 amino acids. Trimming took 2 bases from V and 0 from J, leaving 6 bases between them. Germline V gene lookup returns CDR1 SGHDT and CDR2 YYEEEE. The variable domain in full, with the rest retrieved from reference TRBV5-6 and TRBJ2-1, is DAGVTQSPTHLIKTRGQQVTLRCSPKSGHDTVSWYQQALGQGPQFIFQYYEEEERQRGNFPDRFSGHQFPNYSSELNVNALLLGDSALYLCASSFGSSYNEQFFGPGTRLTVL.

The chain employs TRBV5-1 and TRBJ2-7; unclear D gene. Trimming took 0 bases from V and 2 from J, leaving 9 bases between them. This CDR3 comprises 14 residues. CDR1 is SGHRS and CDR2 is YFSETQ in the germline V gene. The chain's CDR3 is CASSLADGTYEQYF. The CDR3 DNA sequence: TGCGCCAGCAGCTTGGCGGACGGAACCTACGAGCAGTACTTC.

This chain uses TRBV5-6 with TRBJ1-2; TRBD1 aligns across 8 bases. CDR3 length: 15 residues. V shed 0 bases and J 4 bases; nucleotides not matched to a gene: 5. Germline CDR1 SGHDT, CDR2 YYEEEE. The CDR3 region has the DNA TGTGCCAGCAGCTTGGCAGGACAGGGTGGCTATGGCTACACCTTC. Protein: CASSLAGQGGYGYTF.

The genes are TRBV4-1 and TRBJ2-4; D could derive from TRBD1 or TRBD2 (5 bases each). The CDR3 is 16 residues long. V was clipped by 0 bases and J by 8 bases, with 17 bases between them. Germline CDR1 reads MGHRA; CDR2 reads YSYEKL. For the CDR3, the DNA is TGCGCCAGCAGCCAAGATAGTGAGCCAGGGAGTTACATTCAGTACTTC. Amino acid sequence: CASSQDSEPGSYIQYF.

The J gene is TRBJ1-1, the V gene TRBV29-1; no firm D call. CDR1 and CDR2 from the germline V gene are SQVTM and ANQGSEA. The CDR3 sequence is 12 residues long. Trimming pared 0 bases from V and 11 bases from J, leaving 13 bases between. The CDR3 sequence: CSVEDLDGSAFF. The CDR3 DNA reads TGCAGCGTTGAAGATCTCGATGGGTCCGCTTTCTTT. The full variable domain, in which reference TRBV29-1 and TRBJ1-1 provide the parts outside the CDR3, is SAVISQKPSRDICQRGTSLTIQCQVDSQVTMMFWYRQQPGQSLTLIATANQGSEATYESGFVIDKFPISRPNLTFSTLTVSNMSPEDSSIYLCSVEDLDGSAFFGQGTRLTVV.

This clone has only one observation. The chain recombines TRBV5-6 with TRBJ2-2; tentatively, D is TRBD1 (6 bases). Germline-derived CDR1 and CDR2 are SGHDT and YYEEEE. This CDR3 is built from 18 residues. V lost 3 bases to trimming and J lost 3 bases, with 21 bases between them. For the CDR3, the DNA is TGTGCCAGCAGCTGGGGGCGACCTACGCCGCTCGACACCGGGGAGCTGTTTTTT. This gives the protein CASSWGRPTPLDTGELFF.

The rearrangement links TRBV6-5 to TRBJ1-1; no definite D call. Germline CDR1 MNHEY, CDR2 SVGAGI. The V gene lost 0 bases and the J gene lost 10 bases, with 12 bases spanning the gap. The CDR3 runs to 13 residues. CDR3 DNA: TGTGCCAGCAGTTACTCCTATGCGGACGGAGCTTTCTTT. Its translation is CASSYSYADGAFF.

The chain uses TRBV28 and TRBJ1-5, with D uncertain. Germline loops: CDR1 MDHEN, CDR2 SYDVKM. The CDR3 extends over 15 amino acids. Trimming left V 3 bases short and J 0 bases short, with 9 bases between. The CDR3 is CASSFWEYSNQPQHF. Written as DNA, the CDR3 is TGTGCCAGCAGTTTTTGGGAATATAGCAATCAGCCCCAGCATTTT.

This chain uses TRBV27 with TRBJ2-1; 10 bases are a match to TRBD1. This CDR3 has 15 residues. Germline values: CDR1 MNHEY, CDR2 SMNVEV (reference sequence). The trim removed 6 bases at V and 3 bases at J, leaving 5 bases unmatched. The CDR3: CASSEGTGDYNEQFF. The CDR3 nucleotides read TGTGCCAGCAGCGAAGGGACAGGGGACTACAATGAGCAGTTCTTC.

In its sample, this clone was seen a few times. The chain couples TRBV29-1 to TRBJ2-3; D is ambiguous. The germline CDR1 and CDR2 sequences are SQVTM and ANQGSEA. The CDR3 contains 12 residues. The germline V and J ends were trimmed by 4 bases and 0 bases, with 5 bases remaining between them. In DNA form, the CDR3 reads TGCAGCGTTGTGCCTAGCACAGATACGCAGTATTTT. It specifies CSVVPSTDTQYF.

This chain joins TRBV29-1 and TRBJ2-1, with TRBD1 matching over 9 bases. The CDR3 is 15 residues long. Germline V lookup: CDR1 SQVTM, CDR2 ANQGSEA. V shed 6 bases and J 4 bases; nucleotides not matched to a gene: 10. The CDR3 loop is CSVTLGQGSYNEQFF. In DNA form, the CDR3 reads TGCAGCGTGACGTTGGGACAGGGAAGTTACAATGAGCAGTTCTTC.

The chain couples TRBV6-5 to TRBJ2-5; 7 bases align to TRBD1. Per the germline V gene, CDR1 is MNHEY and CDR2 is SVGAGI. The CDR3 has 15 amino acids. V was pared by 2 bases and J by 5 bases, with 8 bases of the junction left unmatched. The CDR3 protein is CASSYGDRAVETQYF. CDR3 DNA sequence: TGTGCCAGCAGTTACGGTGACAGGGCAGTGGAGACCCAGTACTTC.

The chain is built from TRBV20-1 and TRBJ2-4; 8 nucleotides match TRBD2. The CDR3 has 11 amino acids. Unmatched junction bases numbered 7, after V lost 6 bases and J lost 12 bases. The germline V gene has CDR1 DFQATT and CDR2 SNEGSKA (reference sequence). The CDR3 here is CSAWTSPHQYF. In DNA, the CDR3 is TGCAGTGCCTGGACTAGCCCGCATCAGTACTTC.

This clone showed up just a few times. The V call is TRBV27, the J call TRBJ2-5, with no clear D. The V end lost 1 base, the J end lost 1 base, and 10 bases lay between the germline ends. The CDR3 consists of 15 residues. Germline values: CDR1 MNHEY, CDR2 SMNVEV (reference sequence). The CDR3 loop reads CASSLLGSLQETQYF. CDR3 nucleotides: TGTGCCAGCAGTTTATTAGGCTCCCTCCAAGAGACCCAGTACTTC.

CDR3 sequence reads: CSVGGGGAFGTDTQYF. The CDR3 DNA reads as TGCAGCGTTGGCGGCGGGGGGGCCTTTGGCACAGATACGCAGTATTTT. The chain carries TRBV29-1 and TRBJ2-3; 9 bases fit TRBD2. Germline-derived CDR1 and CDR2 are SQVTM and ANQGSEA. The V and J ends lost 4 bases and 1 base, in that order; junction bases with no gene match: 9. CDR3 length: 16 amino acids.

The chain combines TRBV7-2 with TRBJ2-1, with 10 bases fitting TRBD2. From germline, CDR1 is SGHTA and CDR2 FQGNSA. With V trimmed by 6 bases and J by 6 bases, 5 bases remained unmatched. This CDR3 comprises 14 residues. CDR3 loop: CASSWASGGNEQFF. The CDR3 nucleotides are TGTGCCAGCAGTTGGGCTAGCGGGGGCAATGAGCAGTTCTTC.